This is a list of T cell receptor beta chains from one sample in a study of cytomegalovirus exposure and HLA in healthy donors. Using immunoSEQ multiplex PCR, the repertoire was profiled, and TCRdb retains in-frame clones only, with some absent. In the table there are around 150,000 clones, roughly 70% of which are singletons. The sample comprised PBMCs. Receptors were obtained from a man aged 40-49 years in good health and CMV-seropositive. The CDR3 runs from the conserved cysteine through the conserved F or W. The D gene is left open where the match is weak. Clone size, where shown, is once, few, many, or a class for clones that have expanded.

>TRBV7-7|TRBJ2-3|.|TRBD2
CASSLGLAGTDTQYF
TGTGCTAGCAGCTTAGGGCTAGCGGGGACAGATACGCAGTATTTT
>TRBV18|TRBJ2-7|.|TRBD1
CASSPRGQGDEQYF
TGTGCCAGCTCACCAAGGGGACAGGGCGATGAGCAGTACTTC
>TRBV2|TRBJ2-3|.|TRBD2
CASRTERGRPDTQYF
TGTGCCAGCAGGACTGAGCGGGGGAGACCGGATACGCAGTATTTT
>TRBV19|TRBJ1-5|.|.
CASSLRQARVNQPQHF
TGTGCCAGTAGTCTCCGACAGGCCCGTGTTAATCAGCCCCAGCATTTT
>TRBV7-2|TRBJ2-1|.|.
CASGHWGPDEQFF
TGTGCCAGCGGCCATTGGGGCCCAGATGAGCAGTTCTTC
>TRBV23-1|TRBJ2-5|.|.
CASSQLAETQYF
TGCGCCAGCAGTCAATTAGCAGAGACCCAGTACTTC
>TRBV25-1|TRBJ1-4|.|TRBD1
CASSDSRDRGNEKLFF
TGTGCCAGCAGTGATTCCCGGGACAGGGGTAATGAAAAACTGTTTTTT
>TRBV7-2|TRBJ1-1|.|.
CASSFEQMNTEAFF
TGTGCCAGCAGCTTCGAACAAATGAACACTGAAGCTTTCTTT
>TRBV2|TRBJ2-1|few|.
CASTVASSYNEQFF
TGTGCCAGCACGGTAGCGAGCTCCTACAATGAGCAGTTCTTC
>TRBV7-2|TRBJ1-5|.|TRBD1
CASADRTNQPQHF
TGTGCCAGCGCGGACAGGACCAATCAGCCCCAGCATTTT
>TRBV7-9|TRBJ1-1|.|.
CASSPIWAGSDTEAFF
TGTGCCAGCAGCCCCATTTGGGCGGGATCCGACACTGAAGCTTTCTTT
>TRBV6-5|TRBJ1-1|.|TRBD1
CASSWRQGGTEAFF
TGTGCCAGCAGTTGGAGACAGGGTGGGACTGAAGCTTTCTTT
>TRBV7-8|TRBJ1-2|.|.
CASSLVGGQPYGYTF
TGTGCCAGCAGCTTAGTAGGCGGCCAGCCTTATGGCTACACCTTC
>TRBV12-5|TRBJ2-7|once|TRBD1
CASGVGTGTLSYEQYF
TGTGCTAGTGGCGTCGGGACAGGGACTCTCTCCTACGAGCAGTACTTC
>TRBV19|TRBJ1-5|.|TRBD1
CASSTAGQGGQPQHF
TGTGCCAGTAGTACGGCGGGACAGGGTGGACAGCCCCAGCATTTT
>TRBV19|TRBJ2-7|once|TRBD1
CASSIGGTGYHEQYF
TGTGCCAGTAGTATAGGAGGGACAGGGTACCACGAGCAGTACTTC
>TRBV5-4|TRBJ2-5|.|.
CASSLAAGVVETQYF
TGTGCCAGCAGCTTGGCTGCAGGGGTGGTGGAGACCCAGTACTTC
>TRBV7-9|TRBJ2-1|.|TRBD1
CASASTGRSSYNEQFF
TGTGCCAGCGCTTCGACAGGGCGAAGCTCCTACAATGAGCAGTTCTTC
>TRBV5-1|TRBJ2-7|few|.
CASSPPDTSYEQYF
TGCGCCAGCAGCCCCCCGGACACTTCCTACGAGCAGTACTTC
>TRBV15|TRBJ1-6|.|.
CATSRDPGGNSPLHF
TGTGCCACCAGCAGAGACCCAGGCGGGAATTCACCCCTCCACTTT
>TRBV29-1|TRBJ1-2|few|.
CSVKQGELGYTF
TGCAGCGTGAAACAGGGAGAGCTTGGCTACACCTTC
>TRBV15|TRBJ2-3|.|TRBD2
CATSLERTSGGGDTQYF
TGTGCCACCAGCCTCGAAAGGACTAGCGGGGGGGGAGATACGCAGTATTTT
>TRBV27|TRBJ2-2|.|.
CASTSGVANTGELFF
TGTGCCAGCACCTCAGGGGTCGCGAACACCGGGGAGCTGTTTTTT
>TRBV7-2|TRBJ2-2|.|.
CASSPLQGTSNTGELFF
TGTGCCAGCAGCCCCCTTCAGGGAACCTCGAACACCGGGGAGCTGTTTTTT
>TRBV19|TRBJ1-2|.|TRBD1
CASSIARGQRSSYGYTF
TGTGCCAGTAGTATAGCTCGGGGACAGCGGTCCTCCTATGGCTACACCTTC
>TRBV18|TRBJ1-2|.|TRBD1
CASSQDRAYGYTF
TGTGCCAGCTCACAAGACAGGGCCTATGGCTACACCTTC
>TRBV4-2|TRBJ1-5|.|.
CASSKVDTSNQPQHF
TGTGCCAGCAGCAAAGTGGACACAAGCAATCAGCCCCAGCATTTT
>TRBV18|TRBJ1-1|.|TRBD1
CASSPTGQRDTEAFF
TGTGCCAGCTCACCAACGGGACAGCGGGACACTGAAGCTTTCTTT